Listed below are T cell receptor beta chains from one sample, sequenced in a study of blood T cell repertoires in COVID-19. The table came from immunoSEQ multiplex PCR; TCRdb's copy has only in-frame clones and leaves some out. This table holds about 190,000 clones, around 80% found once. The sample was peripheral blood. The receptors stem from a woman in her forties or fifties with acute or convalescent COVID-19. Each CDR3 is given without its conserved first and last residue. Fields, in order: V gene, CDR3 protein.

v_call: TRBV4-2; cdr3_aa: ASSQRTSGGRDTQY
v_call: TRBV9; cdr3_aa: ASSARQGAPSEAF
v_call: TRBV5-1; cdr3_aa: ASSSQGAMNTEAF
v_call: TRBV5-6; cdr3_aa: ASSLGLAGVSNEQF
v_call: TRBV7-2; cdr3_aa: ASSSTWTSGSWQEQF
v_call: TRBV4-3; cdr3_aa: ASSHSLGGSYEQY
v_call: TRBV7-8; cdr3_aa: ASSPFTGNTEAF
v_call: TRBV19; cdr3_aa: AGRTGNSPLH
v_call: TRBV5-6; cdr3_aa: ASMMIRTSGANEQF
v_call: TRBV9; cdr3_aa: ASSVGGSGQAETQY
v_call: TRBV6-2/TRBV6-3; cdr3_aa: ASSYFGQGVAGEQF
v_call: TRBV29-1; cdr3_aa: SVERGSGYGYT
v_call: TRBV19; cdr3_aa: ASLRQGKGNTEAF
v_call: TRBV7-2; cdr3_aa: ASGTSPSSGTQY
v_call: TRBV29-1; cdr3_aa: SVSEDRGFSSEQY
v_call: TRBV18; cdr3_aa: ASSSLTDEQY
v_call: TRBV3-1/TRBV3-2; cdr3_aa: ASSQVGSGRGREQF
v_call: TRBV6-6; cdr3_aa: ASRRTGFAVEAF
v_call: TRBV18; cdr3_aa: ASSPISTGYMNTEAF
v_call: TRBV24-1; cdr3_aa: ATSDPSGASYYEQY
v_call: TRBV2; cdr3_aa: ASRALTETNYGYT
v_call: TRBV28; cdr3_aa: ASSSGSSGRTGELF
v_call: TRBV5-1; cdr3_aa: ASSLSGLKNSPLH
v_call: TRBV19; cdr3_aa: ASSMSGRKADTQY
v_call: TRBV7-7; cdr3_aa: ASTILAGVDETQY
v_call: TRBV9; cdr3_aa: ASSVSLSGGLYEQY
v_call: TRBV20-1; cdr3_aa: SAYYYASQY
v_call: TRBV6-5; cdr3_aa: ASRQGAYGYT
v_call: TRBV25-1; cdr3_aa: ASRTSGGATYNEQF
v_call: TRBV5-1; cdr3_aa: ASSLAGALSLLDTDTQY
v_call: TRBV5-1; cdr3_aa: ASSPDLQSSGNTIY
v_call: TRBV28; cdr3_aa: ASSLYQGSPTDTQY
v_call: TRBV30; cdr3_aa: AWSEQENSPLH
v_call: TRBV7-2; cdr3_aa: ASSSPHSEQF
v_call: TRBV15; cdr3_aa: ATSPVNTEAF
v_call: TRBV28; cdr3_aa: ASSLNFKRVRNEQY
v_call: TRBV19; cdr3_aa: ASSIAAVSNQPQH
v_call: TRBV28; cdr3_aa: ASSLLQYGYT
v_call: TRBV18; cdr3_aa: ASSPFGQEAGNTIY
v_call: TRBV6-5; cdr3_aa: ASTPWEGPQPQH
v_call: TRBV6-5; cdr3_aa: ASRKRGNNSPLH
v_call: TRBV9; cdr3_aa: ASSVGGLGNEQF
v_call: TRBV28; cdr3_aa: ASSLLLAGVEQY
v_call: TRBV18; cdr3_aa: ASQGTGGTYEQF
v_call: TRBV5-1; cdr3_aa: ASSLQEHQNIQY
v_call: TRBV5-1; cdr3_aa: ASSPWTGTNTEAF
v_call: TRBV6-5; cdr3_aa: ASNLGGVGNTEAF
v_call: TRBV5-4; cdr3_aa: ASSDPRDKKNIQY
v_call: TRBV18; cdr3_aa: ASSADRAGQPQH
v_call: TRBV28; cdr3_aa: SLSGTGSNQPQH
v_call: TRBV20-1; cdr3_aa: SASMGAEDTQY
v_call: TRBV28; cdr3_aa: ASSPGTAPFSEQY
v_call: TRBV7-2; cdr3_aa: ASSLAASGRIYEQY
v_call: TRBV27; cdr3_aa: ASNSGGAGGDTQY
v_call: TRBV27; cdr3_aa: ASSSLDRGLSGEQY
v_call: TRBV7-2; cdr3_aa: ASSPLDRVDEGYT
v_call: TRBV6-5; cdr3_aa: ASRTTGYSNQPQH
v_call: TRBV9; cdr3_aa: ASSSPERARNTDTQY
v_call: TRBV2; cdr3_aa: ASSEGTGVSYEQY
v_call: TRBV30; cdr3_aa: AWSGGGNSNQPQH